This TCR beta chain was identified during a study of cytomegalovirus exposure and HLA in healthy donors. As regards this clone: Its antigen is undetermined.

This CDR3 has 16 amino acids. Germline V gene data show CDR1 as LNHDA and CDR2 as SQIVND (reference sequence). V gave up 3 bases and J gave up 3 bases; unmatched junction bases: 4. PCR was performed using 60 Vbeta and 13 Jbeta primers. Generated by immunoSEQ multiplex PCR, the TCRdb table keeps only in-frame clones and is missing some. The sample holds some 190,000 clones, about four fifths seen once. Study-wide points: A later analysis associated 16,000 or so TCR beta sequences with HLA alleles at a 0.05 false discovery rate. Reports credit the classifier with highly specific, highly sensitive diagnosis of cytomegalovirus status.

Sequencing was performed on PBMCs. The V gene is TRBV19, the J gene TRBJ2-1; 11 bases align to TRBD1. The clonotype originates from a man aged 35-49 years in good health and CMV-seropositive. The CDR3 loop reads CASSIFGTGGYNEQFF. The DNA of the CDR3 is TGTGCCAGTAGTATTTTTGGGACAGGGGGCTACAATGAGCAGTTCTTC.